One sample yielded the 12 T cell receptor beta chains listed below, sequenced in a study of T cell repertoires in ileal Crohn's disease. Noted time point: neoterminal ileum biopsy at postoperative endoscopy, about 6 months after surgery. Clones were sequenced by immunoSEQ multiplex PCR, and TCRdb holds only the in-frame ones, with some missing. The sample shows 7,300 or so clones, around 70% of them seen only once. Sequencing used ileal tissue. The receptors here all came from an adult with Crohn's disease.

This chain uses TRBV5-1 with TRBJ2-5; D is undetermined. The CDR3 runs to 12 residues. V gave up 5 bases and J gave up 3 bases, with 8 bases separating them. Per germline, CDR1 SGHRS and CDR2 YFSETQ. CDR3 sequence: CASRIGEETQYF. DNA for the CDR3: TGCGCCAGCAGAATTGGAGAAGAGACCCAGTACTTC.

The chain carries TRBV9 and TRBJ2-5, with D perhaps matching TRBD1 (6 bases). The V end lost 6 bases, the J end lost 1 base, and 10 bases lay between the germline ends. CDR1 is SGDLS, CDR2 YYNGEE, per germline. The CDR3 has 13 amino acids. The CDR3, as DNA: TGTGCCAGCAACCGGGACACCCAAGAGACCCAGTACTTC. This gives the protein CASNRDTQETQYF.

The chain recombines TRBV7-9 with TRBJ2-2; D is perhaps TRBD1 (6 bases). V was cut by 2 bases and J by 1 base, with 14 bases left in between. Germline V gene lookup returns CDR1 SEHNR and CDR2 FQNEAQ (reference sequence). The length of the CDR3 is 17 residues. CDR3 in amino acids: CASSLTRDTLNTGELFF. Written as DNA, the CDR3 is TGTGCCAGCAGCTTAACCCGGGACACCCTGAACACCGGGGAGCTGTTTTTT. Filled out from reference TRBV7-9 and TRBJ2-2, the complete variable domain reads DTGVSQNPRHKITKRGQNVTFRCDPISEHNRLYWYRQTLGQGPEFLTYFQNEAQLEKSRLLSDRFSAERPKGSFSTLEIQRTEQGDSAMYLCASSLTRDTLNTGELFFGEGSRLTVL.

This clone occurred a few times. The CDR3 here is CASSIDPYREGDNEQFF. CDR3 bases: TGTGCCAGTAGTATAGACCCCTATCGGGAGGGGGACAATGAGCAGTTCTTC. The V gene is TRBV19, the J gene TRBJ2-1, with 8 positions matching TRBD2. Losses at the gene ends were 0 bases for V and 5 bases for J; bases not matched to a gene: 9. Germline CDR1 LNHDA, CDR2 SQIVND (reference sequence). The CDR3 runs 17 residues.

The chain joins TRBV28 to TRBJ2-2, with 15 bases fitting TRBD2. This CDR3 spans 18 amino acids. Germline V CDR1 and CDR2: MDHEN, SYDVKM. Losses at the gene ends were 7 bases for V and 6 bases for J; bases not matched to a gene: 12. As DNA, the CDR3 is TGTGCCAGCACAAGAATTGGACTAGCGGGAGGGGAGGCCGGGGAGCTGTTTTTT. Translating it yields CASTRIGLAGGEAGELFF.

This clone was seen more than once but under ten times. V and J are TRBV19 and TRBJ2-7, with D perhaps TRBD1 (6 bases). Per germline, CDR1 LNHDA and CDR2 SQIVND (reference sequence). The CDR3 is 11 amino acids. V gave up 6 bases and J gave up 3 bases, with 6 bases separating them. The CDR3 region is CASRTGYEQYF. Here the CDR3 DNA reads TGTGCCAGTAGGACAGGCTACGAGCAGTACTTC.

This clone showed up just a few times. The sample contains more than one DNA sequence encoding this CDR3. The genes are TRBV4-1 and TRBJ1-2, with 8 positions matching TRBD1. V gave up 0 bases and J gave up 5 bases; unmatched junction bases: 5. Germline V gene sequence: CDR1 MGHRA, CDR2 YSYEKL. This CDR3 spans 15 amino acids. This CDR3 reads CASSQDGTGLYGYTF. As DNA, the CDR3 is TGCGCCAGCAGCCAAGATGGGACAGGCCTATATGGCTACACCTTC.

The chain is built from TRBV7-7 and TRBJ2-1, with a weak D call TRBD2 (5 bases). The CDR3 has 15 amino acids. V was cut by 6 bases and J by 10 bases, with 22 bases left in between. Germline V lookup: CDR1 SSHAT, CDR2 FNYEAQ (reference sequence). As DNA, the CDR3 is TGTGCCAGCAGTTTAAAGCTAGGACGGGAAGGCGAGCAGTTCTTC. This sequence encodes CASSLKLGREGEQFF.

The J gene is TRBJ1-1, the V gene TRBV19; 8 nucleotides line up with TRBD1. CDR3 length: 14 residues. Germline CDR1 is LNHDA and CDR2 is SQIVND (reference sequence). With V trimmed by 5 bases and J by 3 bases, 5 bases remained unmatched. The CDR3 sequence: CASSAQGGYTEAFF. CDR3 DNA sequence: TGTGCCAGTAGTGCACAGGGGGGGTACACTGAAGCTTTCTTT. The complete variable domain, with remaining parts taken from reference TRBV19 and TRBJ1-1, reads DGGITQSPKYLFRKEGQNVTLSCEQNLNHDAMYWYRQDPGQGLRLIYYSQIVNDFQKGDIAEGYSVSREKKESFPLTVTSAQKNPTAFYLCASSAQGGYTEAFFGQGTRLTVV.

The count of this clone is one. The rearrangement uses TRBV5-1 and TRBJ2-5; no clear D. The germline V gene has CDR1 SGHRS and CDR2 YFSETQ. CDR3 length: 14 residues. The V end was cut by 6 bases, the J end by 5 bases, with 17 bases between. CDR3 sequence (DNA): TGCGCCAGCACCCTATCGAGTACGAAGGAGACCCAGTACTTC. Amino acid sequence: CASTLSSTKETQYF. Supplemented by reference TRBV5-1 and TRBJ2-5, the full variable domain reads KAGVTQTPRYLIKTRGQQVTLSCSPISGHRSVSWYQQTPGQGLQFLFEYFSETQRNKGNFPGRFSGRQFSNSRSEMNVSTLELGDSALYLCASTLSSTKETQYFGPGTRLLVL.

This clone was seen a single time. This chain uses TRBV12-5 with TRBJ2-5; 7 nucleotides agree with TRBD1. Germline V lookup: CDR1 LGHNT, CDR2 FRNRAP. CDR3 length: 11 amino acids. With 11 bases clipped from V and 7 bases from J, the junction kept 7 bases outside the gene matches. The CDR3 nucleotides are TGTGCTTCTAGGGGGCTGGGGACCCAGTACTTC. Amino acid sequence: CASRGLGTQYF.

The V and J genes are TRBV27 and TRBJ2-3; 7 bases are a match to TRBD1. The CDR3 spans 15 residues. From germline, CDR1 is MNHEY and CDR2 SMNVEV (reference sequence). The V segment lost 5 bases and the J segment 2 bases; nucleotides outside the gene matches: 7. The CDR3 loop is CASSILGTATDTQYF. DNA of the CDR3: TGTGCCAGCAGTATACTCGGGACAGCCACAGATACGCAGTATTTT.